This T cell receptor beta chain was sequenced for a study of regulatory T cells in long-lasting Graves disease. Overall study results and limits: In persistent patients, shared public clonotypes (over 2,500) outnumbered those in new patients (approximately 970). Persistent disease samples used TRBV28, TRBJ1-2 and TRBJ2-5 preferentially. Persistent-disease Graves' patients showed less TCR diversity than new cases.

Building of the TCR beta libraries involved iRepertoire HTBI primers and Arm-PCR of CDR3 regions. TCRdb fed the multiplex PCR reads into MiXCR, producing one record per CDR3 protein. The sample lists approximately 300,000 distinct CDR3 sequences, 15% to 20% seen once, with 38% in the top ten. Ten or more counts support this clonotype. The antigen remains undetermined. Time point noted: newly diagnosed GD, antithyroid drugs for less than 3 months. The TCR library used RNA extracted from PBMCs. Patients hailed from an endocrinology department in Xi'an, China. Germline CDR1 is DFQATT and CDR2 is SNEGSKA (reference sequence). With V trimmed by 3 bases and J by 4 bases, 5 bases remained unmatched. This CDR3 is 15 amino acids long.

The source was peripheral blood mononuclear cells (PBMCs), collected at new diagnosis, from a patient treated with antithyroid drugs. The chain carries TRBV20-1 and TRBJ2-1, with 11 bases lining up with TRBD2. The receptor was isolated from a female donor with Graves disease. In DNA form, the CDR3 reads TGCAGTGCTAGGAAGACTAGCGGGAAGTACAATGAGCAGTTCTTC. Its protein is CSARKTSGKYNEQFF.